These 29 T cell receptor beta chains originate from one sample sequenced in a study of T cell clonality in common variable immunodeficiency. General study points: Common variable immunodeficiency TCR beta sequences reportedly had fewer deletions and N-nucleotide insertions.

Antigens of these TCRs are unknown. Measured with immunoSEQ multiplex PCR; TCRdb has only the in-frame clones, and not every one. The specimen has approximately 29,000 clones, none found just once. The sample consisted of peripheral blood mononuclear cells. Source of these receptors: a human donor with common variable immunodeficiency.

This clone was picked up a small number of times. With the read ending 3 residues before the CDR3 end, the germline J gene is used to fill in that end. J is TRBJ2-7 and V is TRBV6-2 or TRBV6-3; D perhaps matches TRBD1 (6 bases). The CDR3 is 14 amino acids. Trimming shortened V by 2 bases and J by 3 bases, and 11 bases separated the two germline ends. Germline V gene lookup returns CDR1 MNHEY and CDR2 SVGEGT. The CDR3 bases that were read are TGTGCCAGCAGTTACGACAGGTCTAACTACGAG. Translated: CASSYDRSNYE. The entire CDR3 protein reads CASSYDRSNYEQYF.

About this clone itself: The read halts 3 residues ahead of the CDR3 end, with the missing end drawn from the germline J gene. The genes are TRBV6-2 or TRBV6-3 and TRBJ2-1; 10 bases are a match to TRBD2. Losses at the gene ends were 2 bases for V and 3 bases for J; bases not matched to a gene: 7. There are 17 residues in the CDR3. Germline loops: CDR1 MNHEY, CDR2 SVGEGT. The part of the CDR3 DNA that was read is TGTGCCAGCAGTTACGTTGTTAGCGGGGGGATCTACAATGAG. This gives the protein CASSYVVSGGIYNE. The whole CDR3 protein reads CASSYVVSGGIYNEQFF.

This clone turned up a few times. CDR3 DNA (partial): TGTGCCAGCATCTGGGAGGGGATGAACACTGAA. This gives the protein CASIWEGMNTE. The entire CDR3 protein is CASIWEGMNTEAFF. The chain employs TRBV5-5 and TRBJ1-1; maybe TRBD1 (5 bases). The CDR3 end falls 3 residues outside the read, so it is completed with the germline J gene. Looked up from germline, CDR1 is SGHKS and CDR2 is YYEKEE (reference sequence). Trimming cost V 6 bases and J 0 bases, with 12 bases left between them. CDR3 size: 14 residues.

In the case of this clone: The read ends 3 residues shy of where the CDR3 ends; the end is completed using the germline J gene. V and J are TRBV23-1 and TRBJ1-6; D remains ambiguous. TRBV23-1 is annotated as an ORF whose role is uncertain. The ends were cut back, 7 bases at V and 4 bases at J, with 14 bases in the middle. This CDR3 is built from 15 residues. This chain's CDR3 is CASKERALYNSPLHF. The covered CDR3 bases are TGCGCCAGCAAGGAAAGGGCACTTTATAATTCACCC.

With regard to this clone: The sequenced fragment ends 3 residues before the CDR3 boundary, so the rest is inferred from the germline J gene. The gene calls are TRBV18 and TRBJ1-1; no reliable D call. This CDR3 has 14 residues. V was cut by 1 base and J by 5 bases, with 11 bases left in between. Germline lookup yields CDR1 KGHSH and CDR2 LQKENI. This CDR3 is CASSPQAGGTEAFF. CDR3 DNA (partial): TGTGCCAGCTCACCACAAGCCGGAGGGACTGAA.

On this clone itself: With the read ending 3 residues before the CDR3 end, the germline J gene is used to fill in that end. Other DNA sequences of this sample code for an identical CDR3. V and J are TRBV6-2 or TRBV6-3 and TRBJ2-7, with TRBD1 matching 8 bases. The CDR3 contains 14 residues. The germline CDR1 and CDR2 sequences are MNHEY and SVGEGT. V dropped 2 bases and J dropped 1; count of bases not matched to a gene: 1. This CDR3 reads CASSYRTGSYEQYF. Incomplete CDR3 DNA: TGTGCCAGCAGTTACCGGACAGGGTCCTACGAG.

Only a few counts were recorded for this clone. The DNA ends 3 residues before the CDR3 does, and the rest of the CDR3 is filled in from the germline J gene. This chain joins TRBV19 and TRBJ2-3; TRBD1 is a possible D gene (6 bases). CDR3 length: 13 residues. Germline loops: CDR1 LNHDA, CDR2 SQIVND (reference sequence). Deletions cut 2 bases from V and 4 bases from J, with 7 bases between. Incomplete CDR3 DNA: TGTGCCAGTAGTATAAACAGGGCAGATACG. As protein: CASSINRADT. In full, the CDR3 is CASSINRADTQYF.

This clone was counted at least ten times. The read ends 3 residues early relative to the CDR3; the germline J gene fills the gap. V gene TRBV9 combines with J gene TRBJ2-3, with 7 bases that match TRBD2. Germline V CDR1 and CDR2: SGDLS, YYNGEE. This CDR3 is built from 16 residues. Trimming cost V 0 bases and J 5 bases; bases outside gene matches: 9. The CDR3 reads CASSVEWGLSRDTQYF. The part of the CDR3 DNA that was read is TGTGCCAGCAGCGTAGAATGGGGACTATCGAGAGATACG.

This clone was detected a few times. The read is 3 residues too short to cover the CDR3 end, so that end is filled in from the germline J gene. The chain combines TRBV18 with TRBJ1-1; tentative D call: TRBD1 (5 bases). The CDR3 runs to 12 residues. Germline-derived CDR1 and CDR2 are KGHSH and LQKENI. CDR3 sequence: CASSLDGGEAFF. The CDR3 DNA, read in part, is TGTGCCAGCTCCCTTGATGGGGGGGAA. Full variable domain (missing parts from reference TRBV18 and TRBJ1-1): NAGVMQNPRHLVRRRGQEARLRCSPMKGHSHVYWYRQLPEEGLKFMVYLQKENIIDESGMPKERFSAEFPKEGPSILRIQQVVRGDSAAYFCASSLDGGEAFFGQGTRLTVV.

A word on this clone: The CDR3 end falls 3 residues outside the read, so it is completed with the germline J gene. The chain couples TRBV7-9 to TRBJ1-2; 7 bases are a match to TRBD1. CDR3 length: 13 residues. Per the germline V gene, CDR1 is SEHNR and CDR2 is FQNEAQ (reference sequence). CDR3 region: CASSSTGTASYTF. CDR3 DNA (partial): TGTGCCAGCAGCTCGACAGGGACTGCTAGC.

This clone was seen many times. The missing CDR3 end, 3 residues past where the read stops, is filled in from the germline J gene. This chain uses TRBV19 with TRBJ1-5; D possibly corresponds to TRBD1 (6 bases). This CDR3 comprises 14 residues. CDR1 is LNHDA, CDR2 SQIVND, per germline (reference sequence). V gave up 5 bases and J gave up 7 bases, with 15 bases separating them. The DNA read from the CDR3 is TGTGCCAGTAGTCTCTTCAGGGGTGGGCAGCCC. Translated, it gives CASSLFRGGQP. The full CDR3 protein reads CASSLFRGGQPQHF.

Turning to this clone: The read ends 3 residues before the CDR3 terminus; that terminus is restored from the germline J gene. The chain employs TRBV19 and TRBJ2-1, with D tentatively TRBD1 (6 bases). V lost 3 bases and J 1 base, leaving 7 bases between the germline ends. Germline loops: CDR1 LNHDA, CDR2 SQIVND (reference sequence). The CDR3 sequence is 14 residues long. The part of the CDR3 DNA that was read is TGTGCCAGTAGTATGGGGACATCCTACAATGAG. Protein sequence: CASSMGTSYNE. The whole CDR3 sequence reads CASSMGTSYNEQFF.

This clone has only a few counts. The read terminates 3 residues before the CDR3 end, so the remaining end is supplied by the germline J gene. The chain has TRBV2 and TRBJ1-1, with a possible D match to TRBD1 (6 bases). V lost 4 bases to trimming and J lost 6 bases, with 9 bases between them. The CDR3 length is 12 residues. CDR1 is SNHLY and CDR2 is FYNNEI in the germline V gene. The CDR3 spells CASSADSPEAFF. The DNA read from the CDR3 is TGTGCCAGCAGTGCGGACAGCCCTGAA.

Note on this clone: Read coverage stops 3 residues before the CDR3 terminus; the germline J gene supplies the remainder. This chain links TRBV30 with TRBJ2-3, with D perhaps TRBD2 (5 bases). The CDR3 is made up of 14 amino acids. Per germline, CDR1 GTSNPN and CDR2 SVGIG (reference sequence). The V gene lost 2 bases and the J gene lost 1 base, with 10 bases spanning the gap. The CDR3 sequence: CAWSYGVGTDTQYF. CDR3 bases read: TGTGCCTGGAGTTACGGGGTAGGCACAGATACG.

In regard to this clone: The CDR3 goes on 3 residues after the read ends, and that part is filled in from the germline J gene. The rearrangement joins TRBV7-3 to TRBJ2-2, with D possibly called TRBD1 or TRBD2 (5 bases each). The germline CDR1 and CDR2 sequences are SGHTA and FQGTGA. V lost 1 base and J 8 bases, leaving 11 bases between the germline ends. This CDR3 is 14 amino acids long. CDR3 region: CASSLSGEGGELFF. The sequenced CDR3 bases are TGTGCCAGCAGCTTAAGCGGCGAGGGGGGGGAG.

There are many counts of this clone. The read finishes 3 residues shy of the CDR3 end, and the germline J gene is used to complete it. The chain combines TRBV20-1 with TRBJ1-3, with 9 bases matching TRBD1. The CDR3 totals 14 residues. Per germline, CDR1 DFQATT and CDR2 SNEGSKA (reference sequence). V dropped 1 base and J dropped 2; count of bases not matched to a gene: 0. CDR3: CSARGDRAGNTIYF. CDR3 DNA, as far as it was read: TGCAGTGCTAGAGGGGACAGGGCTGGAAACACC.

This clone was picked up many times. Incomplete CDR3 DNA: TGTGCCAGCAGCTTAGGAACAGTAAATCAGCCC. This encodes CASSLGTVNQP. The whole CDR3 protein is CASSLGTVNQPQHF. The genes are TRBV7-9 and TRBJ1-5; no clear D. The sequence runs out 3 residues before the end of the CDR3; the remainder is reconstructed from the germline J gene. Germline assignment: CDR1 SEHNR and CDR2 FQNEAQ (reference sequence). V was shortened by 1 base and J by 4 bases, with 8 bases between the two germline ends. The CDR3 length is 14 residues.

This clone was picked up a small number of times. The read gets to within 3 residues of the CDR3 end, and the germline J gene fills in the rest. The chain carries TRBV5-1 and TRBJ1-2, with 7 positions matching TRBD1. CDR1 is SGHRS and CDR2 is YFSETQ in the germline V gene. CDR3 size: 16 residues. J was trimmed by 3 bases and V by 0 bases; bases with no gene match: 8. CDR3 DNA, as far as it was read: TGCGCCAGCAGCTTGGTACAGGGGAAAGAAGACTATGGC. It yields the protein CASSLVQGKEDYG. The whole CDR3 is CASSLVQGKEDYGYTF.

In its sample, this clone was seen many times. The sequenced fragment ends 3 residues before the CDR3 boundary, so the rest is inferred from the germline J gene. This chain links TRBV27 with TRBJ1-2, with D hard to call. Germline lookup yields CDR1 MNHEY and CDR2 SMNVEV (reference sequence). The ends were cut back, 10 bases at V and 5 bases at J, with 23 bases in the middle. The CDR3 runs 15 residues. Partial CDR3 DNA: TGTGCCACCCTCCCTGTGGCGGGAGGTTGGTATGGC. Its protein product is CATLPVAGGWYG. The whole CDR3 protein is CATLPVAGGWYGYTF.

This clone was recorded at least ten times. The CDR3 end lies 3 residues beyond the end of the read and is filled in from the germline J gene. The genes are TRBV5-1 and TRBJ2-7; 8 bases align to TRBD2. Germline CDR1 reads SGHRS; CDR2 reads YFSETQ. The CDR3 extends over 16 amino acids. With 3 bases clipped from V and 5 bases from J, the junction kept 13 bases outside the gene matches. Incomplete CDR3 DNA: TGCGCCAGCAGCTCTGCCGGGTTGCGGGGGGTCGACGAG. It specifies CASSSAGLRGVDE. The whole CDR3 sequence reads CASSSAGLRGVDEQYF.

The CDR3 region is CASSLGRFTDTQYF. Partial CDR3 DNA: TGTGCCAGCAGCTTAGGCAGGTTCACAGATACG. V gene TRBV7-9 combines with J gene TRBJ2-3; D gene ambiguous. The sequenced fragment ends 3 residues before the CDR3 boundary, so the rest is inferred from the germline J gene. The germline gives CDR1 SEHNR, CDR2 FQNEAQ (reference sequence). This CDR3 comprises 14 residues. Trimming removed 1 base at V and 2 bases at J, with 7 bases between.

This clone was observed at least ten times. Sequencing ends 3 residues short of the CDR3 end; the germline J gene provides the rest. The V and J genes are TRBV19 and TRBJ2-1, with 9 bases fitting TRBD2. CDR3 size: 17 residues. CDR1 and CDR2 from the germline V gene are LNHDA and SQIVND (reference sequence). V was clipped by 1 base and J by 8 bases; unmatched bases: 12. The CDR3: CASSIGAGGPGKDEQFF. The sequenced part of the CDR3 DNA is TGTGCCAGTAGTATAGGGGCGGGGGGGCCAGGTAAAGATGAG. Variable domain in full (rest from reference TRBV19 and TRBJ2-1): DGGITQSPKYLFRKEGQNVTLSCEQNLNHDAMYWYRQDPGQGLRLIYYSQIVNDFQKGDIAEGYSVSREKKESFPLTVTSAQKNPTAFYLCASSIGAGGPGKDEQFFGPGTRLTVL.

This clone was observed a few times. With the read ending 3 residues before the CDR3 end, the germline J gene is used to fill in that end. V gene TRBV2 combines with J gene TRBJ2-3; tentatively, D is TRBD2 (6 bases). CDR3 size: 15 residues. CDR1 is SNHLY, CDR2 FYNNEI, per germline. V lost 3 bases and J lost 2, with 12 bases in between. CDR3 in amino acids: CASSDWDSNTDTQYF. The CDR3 DNA, read in part, is TGTGCCAGCAGTGACTGGGACTCCAACACAGATACG. The full variable domain, rest sourced from reference TRBV2 and TRBJ2-3, is EPEVTQTPSHQVTQMGQEVILRCVPISNHLYFYWYRQILGQKVEFLVSFYNNEISEKSEIFDDQFSVERPDGSNFTLKIRSTKLEDSAMYFCASSDWDSNTDTQYFGPGTRLTVL.

At least ten counts were recorded for this clone. With the read ending 3 residues before the CDR3 end, the germline J gene is used to fill in that end. V is TRBV2 and J is TRBJ2-7; 7 bases fit TRBD1. The germline V gene encodes CDR1 SNHLY and CDR2 FYNNEI. This CDR3 is built from 12 residues. V trimming: 4 bases; J trimming: 3 bases; junction bases outside the gene matches: 0. CDR3 DNA, as far as it was read: TGTGCCAGCAGTGGGGACAGCTACGAG. This encodes CASSGDSYE. The entire CDR3 protein is CASSGDSYEQYF.

This clone was detected only a few times. This chain's CDR3 is CASSWPSRGETPLHF. The DNA read from the CDR3 is TGTGCCAGCAGTTGGCCCAGCAGGGGCGAAACACCC. J is TRBJ1-6 and V is TRBV6-2 or TRBV6-3; possible D gene TRBD1, 6 bases. The read stops 3 residues short of the end of the CDR3; the missing end is completed from the germline J gene. This CDR3 contains 15 residues. Per the germline V gene, CDR1 is MNHEY and CDR2 is SVGEGT. The V end lost 4 bases, the J end lost 11 bases, and 18 bases lay between the germline ends.

This clone was seen repeatedly, ten times or more. The read terminates 3 residues ahead of where the CDR3 ends, so the germline J gene completes it. The chain joins TRBV29-1 to TRBJ2-5, with TRBD1 matching over 9 bases. This CDR3 comprises 14 residues. Germline-derived CDR1 and CDR2 are SQVTM and ANQGSEA. V trimming: 5 bases; J trimming: 5 bases; junction bases outside the gene matches: 9. CDR3 DNA (partial): TGCAGCGTTAAGTTGGGGACAGGGAAGGAGACC. It is translated as CSVKLGTGKET. The entire CDR3 reads CSVKLGTGKETQYF.

This clone was observed many times. The read terminates 3 residues ahead of where the CDR3 ends, so the germline J gene completes it. The chain employs TRBV18 and TRBJ1-1; possibly TRBD1 for D (5 bases). The CDR3 runs to 13 residues. Germline V CDR1 and CDR2: KGHSH, LQKENI. The sequenced part of the CDR3 DNA is TGTGCCAGCTCACCAAACCCCGGGACTGGG. The encoded protein is CASSPNPGTG. The full CDR3 protein is CASSPNPGTGAFF. The complete variable domain, with remaining parts taken from reference TRBV18 and TRBJ1-1, reads NAGVMQNPRHLVRRRGQEARLRCSPMKGHSHVYWYRQLPEEGLKFMVYLQKENIIDESGMPKERFSAEFPKEGPSILRIQQVVRGDSAAYFCASSPNPGTGAFFGQGTRLTVV.

This clone came up many times. With the read ending 3 residues before the CDR3 end, the germline J gene is used to fill in that end. The chain combines TRBV30 with TRBJ1-2, with D possibly being TRBD1 (6 bases). There are 12 residues in the CDR3. CDR1 is GTSNPN, CDR2 SVGIG, per germline (reference sequence). The CDR3 loop is CAWSGTGRIYTF. Partial CDR3 DNA: TGTGCCTGGAGTGGCACAGGGAGAATC.

Turning to this clone: The read ends 3 residues before the CDR3 terminus; that terminus is restored from the germline J gene. This rearrangement joins TRBV7-2 to TRBJ1-2, with a tentative D call TRBD1 (5 bases). Germline loops: CDR1 SGHTA, CDR2 FQGNSA. The CDR3 is 15 residues long. V shed 5 bases and J shed 4 bases, with 17 bases lying between them. The CDR3 DNA, read in part, is TGTGCCAGCAGCCCAAGTTGGCAGGGAGCCTATGGC. Amino acid sequence: CASSPSWQGAYG. The full CDR3 reads CASSPSWQGAYGYTF.